This T cell receptor (beta chain) stems from a study of HIV-infected patients and healthy controls. Notes on the study in general: CMV-associated CDR3s mostly grew nonsignificantly during therapy, while HIV-associated CDR3s declined significantly. Significantly higher mean Gini indices appeared in HIV-infected repertoires, possibly reflecting oligoclonality. In healthy controls, MAIT alpha CDR3s were common; in HIV+ repertoires, severely depleted.

All unsorted peripheral T cells were captured because whole blood was used without fractionation. Enrolled donors were untreated HIV-infected adults about to begin antiretroviral therapy. The length of the CDR3 is 15 residues. Germline lookup yields CDR1 SGDLS and CDR2 YYNGEE. Trimming took 2 bases from V and 10 from J, leaving 21 bases between them. Reverse transcription used around 500 ng RNA and constant-region primers for alpha and beta. Each of the alpha and beta chains got its own library through chain-specific third strand synthesis with indices. TCRdb analysed the 5' RACE reads with MiXCR anew, one entry per CDR3 protein. The data contain some 6,200 distinct CDR3 sequences, approximately 20% of them singletons. In its sample, this clonotype is medium-sized. Its target is not known.

The sample was blood, taken before antiretroviral therapy. The sequence was obtained from an adult with HIV infection. This chain connects TRBV9 to TRBJ2-5; D call uncertain. The CDR3 loop is CASSVRRAIGDDQYF. The CDR3 DNA follows: TGTGCCAGCAGCGTGCGTCGGGCTATTGGCGATGACCAGTACTTC. Using reference TRBV9 and TRBJ2-5 for the parts outside the CDR3, the full variable domain is DSGVTQTPKHLITATGQRVTLRCSPRSGDLSVYWYQQSLDQGLQFLIQYYNGEERAKGNILERFSAQQFPDLHSELNLSSLELGDSALYFCASSVRRAIGDDQYFGPGTRLLVL.